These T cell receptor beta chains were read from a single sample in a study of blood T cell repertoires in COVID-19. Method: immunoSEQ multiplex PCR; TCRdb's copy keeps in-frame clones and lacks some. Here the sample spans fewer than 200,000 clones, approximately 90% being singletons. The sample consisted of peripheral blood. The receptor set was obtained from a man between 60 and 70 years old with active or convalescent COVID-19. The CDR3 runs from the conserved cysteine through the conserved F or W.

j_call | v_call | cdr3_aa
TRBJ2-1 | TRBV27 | CASSFSWTEDNEQFF
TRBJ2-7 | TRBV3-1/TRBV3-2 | CASSPWGQVYEQYF
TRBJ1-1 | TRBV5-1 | CASSWGQGHPNTEAFF
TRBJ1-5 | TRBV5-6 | CASSLGSPSNQPQHF
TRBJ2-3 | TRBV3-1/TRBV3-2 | CASSQGSAGGWRIPDTQYF
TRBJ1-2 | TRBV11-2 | CASSPTQVLRSGYTF
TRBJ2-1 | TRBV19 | CASSIWQGYNEQFF
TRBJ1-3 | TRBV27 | CASSLDRSSGNTIYF
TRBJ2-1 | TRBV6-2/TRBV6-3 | CASSPWGRGSSYNEQFF
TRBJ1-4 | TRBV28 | CASYSPGFDEKLFF
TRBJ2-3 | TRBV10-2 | CASSDPGTSGGGDTQYF
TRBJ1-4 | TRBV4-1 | CASSQPGGELFF
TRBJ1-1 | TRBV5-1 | CASSLGRLQGARTEAFF
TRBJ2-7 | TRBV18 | CASSSSGTGRVEQYF
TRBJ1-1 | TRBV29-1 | CSVVYSNSINTEAFF
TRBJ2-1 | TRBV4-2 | CASSPYTQGAYNEQFF
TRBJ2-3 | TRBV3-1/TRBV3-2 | CASSQDRPTDTQYF
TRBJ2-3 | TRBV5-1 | CASSLAQGEDTQYF
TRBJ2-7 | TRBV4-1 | CASSRGTPSSYEQYF
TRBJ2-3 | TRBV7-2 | CASSSLSTDTQYF
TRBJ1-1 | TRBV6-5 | CASSTRGGVNTEASF
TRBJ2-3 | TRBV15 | CATSRDYNTDTQYF
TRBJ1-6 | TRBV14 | CASSQARGSNSPLHF
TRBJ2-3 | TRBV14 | CASSHGRWSTDTQYF
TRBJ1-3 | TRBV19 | CASTENAPSGNTIYF
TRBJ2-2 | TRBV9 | CASSPAAGAKGGELFF
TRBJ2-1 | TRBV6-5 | CASSSGTGDYNEQFF
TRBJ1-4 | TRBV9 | CASSPRQGVLFF
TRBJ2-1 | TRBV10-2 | CATLTSGGRNEQFF
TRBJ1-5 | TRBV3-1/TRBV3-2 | CASSPGGGFPQPQHF
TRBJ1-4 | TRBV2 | CASNFDRGRATNEKLFF
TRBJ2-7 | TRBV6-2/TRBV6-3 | CASSPTVGSYEQYF
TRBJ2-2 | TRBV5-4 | CASSWGGPNGELFF
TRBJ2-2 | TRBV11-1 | CASSSRGGSTGELFF
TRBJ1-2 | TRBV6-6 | CASSSTGAPNYGYTF
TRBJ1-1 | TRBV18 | CASSSSENTEAFF
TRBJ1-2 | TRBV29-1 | CSVVPLMTGDYGYTF
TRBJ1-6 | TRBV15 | CATSSTGEYSPLHF
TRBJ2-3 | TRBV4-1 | CASSQKSSGGTDTQYF
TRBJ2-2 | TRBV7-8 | CASGQGGTGELFF
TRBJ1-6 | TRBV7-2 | CASSLALGAPDSPLHF
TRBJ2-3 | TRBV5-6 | CASSLFRGGASDTQYF
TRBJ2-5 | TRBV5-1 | CASSFAETQYF
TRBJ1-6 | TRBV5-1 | CASSLKSGNNSPLHF
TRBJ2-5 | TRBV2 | CASSSDRLAGGAVQETQYF
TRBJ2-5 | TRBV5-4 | CASSRTGESETQYF
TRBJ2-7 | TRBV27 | CASSSKASSYYEQYF
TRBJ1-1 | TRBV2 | CASTQTEAFF
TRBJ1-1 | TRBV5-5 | CASSLDSKAEAFF
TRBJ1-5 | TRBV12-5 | CASGFTRGADNQPQHF
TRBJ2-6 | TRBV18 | CASSPLQDSGANVLTF
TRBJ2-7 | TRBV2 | CASSEGSSSYEQYF
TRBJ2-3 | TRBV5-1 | CASSFGDRGQLDTDTQYF
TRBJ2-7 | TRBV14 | CASSQGRGRGRTYEQYF
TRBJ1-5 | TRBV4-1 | CASSQGRLRGNSNQPQHF
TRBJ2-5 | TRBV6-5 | CASSLAGLETQYF
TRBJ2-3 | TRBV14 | CASSQAPGLKTDTQYF
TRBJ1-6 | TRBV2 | CASSIGQGAGSPLHF
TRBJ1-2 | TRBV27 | CASRAEGAGYGYTF
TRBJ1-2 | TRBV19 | CASSIDRGLYGYTF